The TCR beta chain under discussion was sequenced for a study of T cells in Graves' hyperthyroidism and ophthalmopathy. Trimming took off 1 base at V and 4 bases at J, with 7 bases between the two ends. This CDR3 region has 13 residues. The germline V gene encodes CDR1 SEHNR and CDR2 FQNEAQ (reference sequence). From RNA transcripts, TCR beta CDR3 regions were amplified. Carried out on the TCR CDR3, a first-round RT-PCR used the HTBI primer set. MiXCR, run by TCRdb on the multiplex PCR reads, gives a single entry per CDR3 protein. The sample includes more than 500,000 distinct CDR3 sequences, 40% to 55% of them seen just once. This clonotype was found many times. Its antigen is not known. Exclusion of patients followed from uncontrolled infection, other autoimmune disease, pregnancy or lactation. Broader study findings: Ophthalmopathy was distinguished from stable hyperthyroidism by 13 V-J signatures. The model predicted ophthalmopathy a median roughly six months before onset.

The chain recombines TRBV7-9 with TRBJ1-1; D remains ambiguous. This sequence originates from an adult woman with Graves' disease, either hyperthyroidism or ophthalmopathy (not recorded which). Sample: peripheral blood or thyroid tissue (not recorded which). The CDR3 reads CASSLVEGTEAFF. CDR3 DNA: TGTGCCAGCAGCTTAGTGGAAGGCACTGAAGCTTTCTTT.